A single sample gave rise to the 24 T cell receptor beta chains below, sequenced in a study of blood T cells in healthy people across ages. Primers used in a second PCR of roughly 7 to 12 cycles were a sample-barcoded 5' primer and a J-beta primer mix. TCRdb re-called the 5' RACE reads through MiXCR, storing one row per CDR3 protein. The sample includes 780,000 or so distinct CDR3 sequences, just over 55% seen only once; the top ten take roughly 26%. Sequenced: blood. Every receptor here comes from a man aged 40-55 years in good health.

The chain employs TRBV7-2 and TRBJ2-5; 9 bases match TRBD2. V dropped 2 bases and J dropped 3; count of bases not matched to a gene: 4. This CDR3 region has 15 residues. Germline CDR1 reads SGHTA; CDR2 reads FQGNSA. The CDR3 sequence: CASSLSGGGEETQYF. In nucleotides, the CDR3 is TGTGCCAGCAGCTTATCAGGCGGGGGGGAAGAGACCCAGTACTTC.

This clonotype was seen a handful of times. The genes are TRBV12-3 or TRBV12-4 and TRBJ1-5; D uncertain. The V and J ends lost 5 bases and 4 bases respectively, with 15 bases between them. The CDR3 is 15 residues long. CDR3 loop: CASSPKGSPNQPQHF. The CDR3, as DNA: TGTGCCAGCAGTCCTAAGGGTAGTCCAAATCAGCCCCAGCATTTT.

The chain has TRBV15 and TRBJ2-7; no clear D gene. The CDR3 length is 15 residues. V gave up 2 bases and J gave up 0 bases, with 11 bases separating them. Germline CDR1 is LNHNV and CDR2 is YYDKDF (reference sequence). The CDR3 sequence is CATSRQLGSSYEQYF. CDR3 coding DNA: TGTGCCACCAGCAGACAACTGGGAAGCTCCTACGAGCAGTACTTC.

The chain is built from TRBV20-1 and TRBJ2-1, with TRBD1 matching over 8 bases. Germline CDR1 DFQATT, CDR2 SNEGSKA (reference sequence). With 3 bases clipped from V and 9 bases from J, the junction kept 10 bases outside the gene matches. The CDR3 is made up of 14 amino acids. DNA for the CDR3: TGCAGTGCTAGTTCCGTTGACAGGGGAGGTGAGCAGTTCTTC. This gives the protein CSASSVDRGGEQFF.

Only one count was recorded for this clonotype. V usage is TRBV9 and J usage is TRBJ2-5; 9 bases align to TRBD2. Germline trimming cut 8 bases from V and 5 bases from J; bases unmatched to any gene: 13. The CDR3 covers 15 residues. The germline gives CDR1 SGDLS, CDR2 YYNGEE. The CDR3 loop reads CASTEGGGDVETQYF. The CDR3 DNA is TGTGCCAGTACGGAGGGCGGGGGGGATGTGGAGACCCAGTACTTC.

V and J are TRBV7-9 and TRBJ2-5; possible D gene TRBD2, 5 bases. Germline CDR1 is SEHNR and CDR2 is FQNEAQ (reference sequence). V gave up 7 bases and J gave up 2 bases, with 20 bases separating them. This CDR3 contains 16 residues. This CDR3 is CASIGRYQGTQETQYF. The CDR3 DNA reads TGTGCCAGCATAGGGAGATACCAAGGCACTCAAGAGACCCAGTACTTC.

The rearrangement links TRBV28 to TRBJ2-7, with no clear D. The CDR3 spans 13 residues. Germline loops: CDR1 MDHEN, CDR2 SYDVKM. Trimming stripped 7 bases from V and 9 bases from J, with 19 bases between. The CDR3 DNA reads as TGTGCCAGCACCCCGACTGCCCCCTGGGGGCAGTACTTC. Protein sequence: CASTPTAPWGQYF.

The chain couples TRBV6-5 to TRBJ2-1, with no clear D. V lost 5 bases to trimming and J lost 5 bases, with 10 bases between them. The CDR3 sequence is 13 residues long. Per the germline V gene, CDR1 is MNHEY and CDR2 is SVGAGI. CDR3 amino acids: CASSLWKDNEQFF. Here the CDR3 DNA reads TGTGCCAGCAGTCTCTGGAAGGACAATGAGCAGTTCTTC.

The chain recombines TRBV3-1 with TRBJ2-3, with 11 bases identical to TRBD2. The CDR3 has 18 amino acids. Per the germline V gene, CDR1 is LGHDT and CDR2 is YNNKEL (reference sequence). V lost 2 bases to trimming and J lost 0 bases; unmatched junction nucleotides: 7. The DNA for the CDR3 is TGTGCCAGCAGCCAAATACTAGCGGGAGTGGTCAGCACAGATACGCAGTATTTT. Translating gives CASSQILAGVVSTDTQYF.

Only a few counts were recorded for this clonotype. The chain recombines TRBV24-1 with TRBJ2-4; a possible D gene is TRBD2 (6 bases). The DNA end is more similar to TRBJ2-5, so the J call may be wrong. CDR3 length: 16 residues. Germline CDR1 reads KGHDR; CDR2 reads SFDVKD. CDR3 in DNA: TGTGCCACCAGTGAAAGGGACTCTCCGCGGGAAGAGACCCAGTACTTC. Translation gives CATSERDSPREETQYF.

V gene TRBV5-1 combines with J gene TRBJ1-2; 7 nucleotides match TRBD1. Germline V lookup: CDR1 SGHRS, CDR2 YFSETQ. J was trimmed by 7 bases and V by 0 bases; bases with no gene match: 3. This CDR3 is 13 amino acids long. CDR3: CASSLEGAFGYTF. The CDR3 bases are TGCGCCAGCAGCTTGGAGGGGGCCTTTGGCTACACCTTC.

The chain has TRBV9 and TRBJ2-7; the D is unclear. Trimming cost V 0 bases and J 2 bases, with 9 bases left between them. Per germline, CDR1 SGDLS and CDR2 YYNGEE. The CDR3 consists of 14 residues. CDR3 DNA sequence: TGTGCCAGCAGCGTAGAGGTAGGGCCCTACGAGCAGTACTTC. Protein product: CASSVEVGPYEQYF.

This clonotype has only a few counts. This sequence joins TRBV7-9 and TRBJ2-5; 7 bases align to TRBD1. Germline loops: CDR1 SEHNR, CDR2 FQNEAQ (reference sequence). J was trimmed by 3 bases and V by 7 bases; bases with no gene match: 8. This CDR3 has 14 residues. CDR3 sequence: CASILGTAKETQYF. CDR3 nucleotide sequence: TGTGCCAGCATCCTGGGGACAGCTAAAGAGACCCAGTACTTC.

This clonotype was detected a few times. The V and J genes are TRBV7-9 and TRBJ2-3, with 14 nucleotides matching TRBD2. The CDR3 loop spans 17 amino acids. The germline V gene encodes CDR1 SEHNR and CDR2 FQNEAQ (reference sequence). J was trimmed by 2 bases and V by 5 bases; bases with no gene match: 6. This CDR3 is CASSPRLAGGNTDTQYF. CDR3 bases: TGTGCCAGCAGCCCACGACTAGCGGGGGGGAACACAGATACGCAGTATTTT.

The chain employs TRBV6-2 or TRBV6-3 and TRBJ2-2; 14 bases map to TRBD2. V dropped 5 bases and J dropped 4; count of bases not matched to a gene: 6. Germline V gives CDR1 MNHEY, CDR2 SVGEGT. The CDR3 totals 17 residues. CDR3 bases: TGTGCCAGCAGTCGACTAGCGGGAGGGCCGGGCACCGGGGAGCTGTTTTTT. Its protein product is CASSRLAGGPGTGELFF.

This clonotype was detected only a few times. This chain links TRBV12-3 or TRBV12-4 with TRBJ2-2; D is possibly TRBD2 (6 bases). The CDR3 sequence is 15 residues long. V lost 2 bases and J 5 bases, leaving 12 bases between the germline ends. CDR3 coding DNA: TGTGCCAGCAGTTTAATTGGCGGGATTACCGGGGAGCTGTTTTTT. Its protein is CASSLIGGITGELFF.

This clonotype was detected only once. In nucleotides, the CDR3 is TGTGCCAGCAGCTTCGGGGACAGAGAGCGGTCCTACGAGCAGTACTTC. It translates to CASSFGDRERSYEQYF. J is TRBJ2-7 and V is TRBV7-8; 7 bases are a match to TRBD1. CDR1 SGHVS and CDR2 FQNEAQ come from the germline V gene. This CDR3 spans 16 amino acids. V dropped 3 bases and J dropped 1; count of bases not matched to a gene: 9.

This chain links TRBV28 with TRBJ2-7, with 8 bases identical to TRBD2. Trimming took 7 bases from V and 2 from J; bases not matched to a gene: 7. In germline, CDR1 is MDHEN, CDR2 SYDVKM. The CDR3 is made up of 14 amino acids. CDR3 protein: CASNFGGGTYEQYF. The CDR3 DNA reads TGTGCCAGCAATTTCGGGGGGGGTACCTACGAGCAGTACTTC.

The chain links TRBV6-2 or TRBV6-3 to TRBJ2-7; 10 bases are a match to TRBD1. Germline CDR1 is MNHEY and CDR2 is SVGEGT. With V trimmed by 6 bases and J by 1 base, 15 bases remained unmatched. The CDR3 sequence is 18 residues long. The CDR3 sequence is CASSYPGQGTASSYEQYF. CDR3 DNA sequence: TGTGCCAGCAGCTACCCGGGACAGGGGACCGCGTCGTCCTACGAGCAGTACTTC.

The chain uses TRBV20-1 and TRBJ1-2, with TRBD1 as a possible D gene (6 bases). The CDR3 totals 12 residues. V lost 5 bases and J 7 bases, leaving 14 bases between the germline ends. Germline CDR1 DFQATT, CDR2 SNEGSKA (reference sequence). CDR3 region: CSARAGAGGYTF. The CDR3 DNA reads as TGCAGTGCTCGCGCAGGGGCGGGTGGCTACACCTTC.

This clonotype was observed a handful of times. The chain has TRBV5-5 and TRBJ2-1, with a possible D match to TRBD2 (7 bases). CDR1 is SGHKS, CDR2 YYEKEE, per germline (reference sequence). The V end was cut by 3 bases, the J end by 1 base, with 11 bases between. The CDR3 has 15 residues. As DNA, the CDR3 is TGTGCCAGCAGCTCCGGGGGGACATCCTACAATGAGCAGTTCTTC. It is translated as CASSSGGTSYNEQFF.

This chain connects TRBV7-2 to TRBJ1-6; the match to TRBD1 covers 7 bases. This CDR3 has 14 residues. Trimming cost V 7 bases and J 5 bases; bases outside gene matches: 5. Germline V gene lookup returns CDR1 SGHTA and CDR2 FQGNSA. Here the CDR3 reads CASTGTVDNSPLHF. The CDR3 DNA reads TGTGCCAGCACTGGGACAGTAGATAATTCACCCCTCCACTTT.

The V call is TRBV27, the J call TRBJ1-5; a possible D gene is TRBD1 (6 bases). This CDR3 comprises 14 residues. Trimming took off 6 bases at V and 7 bases at J, with 16 bases between the two ends. Germline V gene data show CDR1 as MNHEY and CDR2 as SMNVEV (reference sequence). For the CDR3, the DNA is TGTGCCAGCAGAATTACAGGGTTTAACCAGCCCCAGCATTTT. Translation: CASRITGFNQPQHF.

The chain joins TRBV27 to TRBJ2-1; possibly TRBD1 for D (6 bases). The DNA matches TRBJ2-7 better at its end, which makes the J call doubtful. The germline CDR1 and CDR2 sequences are MNHEY and SMNVEV (reference sequence). The CDR3 contains 15 residues. CDR3 loop: CASRPGTTSYNEQYF. The CDR3 bases are TGTGCCAGCAGACCCGGGACAACCTCCTACAATGAGCAGTACTTC.